Detailed here is one TCR beta chain. These data come from a study of blood T cell repertoires in COVID-19. About the research overall: Sample material is recorded as cDNA or gDNA derived from T cells, B-cell-depleted T cells, or PBMCs.

Assay: immunoSEQ multiplex PCR; the TCRdb copy retains only in-frame clones and omits some. The profile covers around 200,000 clones, with 84% appearing a single time and 18% taken by the ten largest. V was trimmed by 2 bases and J by 1 base, leaving 4 bases between them. The CDR3 runs 13 residues. In germline, CDR1 is MNHNY, CDR2 SVGAGI (reference sequence). Material for sequencing was peripheral blood. V is TRBV6-6 and J is TRBJ2-3, with D unclear. This TCR was recovered from a woman at least 80 years old with active or convalescent COVID-19. CDR3 residues: CASSYTGTDTQYF. DNA of the CDR3: TGTGCCAGCAGTTACACAGGCACAGATACGCAGTATTTT.